The T cell receptor beta chain under discussion was sequenced for a study of pediatric ulcerative colitis. During colonoscopy, one to two rectal pinch biopsies were collected. Sequenced by immunoSEQ multiplex PCR; TCRdb stores in-frame clones only, minus some. There are 15,000 to 20,000 clones in the sample; approximately 80% occur only once, and approximately 8% lies in the top ten. This CDR3 spans 15 amino acids. The ends lost 6 bases at V and 0 bases at J; junction bases unmatched: 5. Germline CDR1 and CDR2: LNHDA and SQIVND (reference sequence). This receptor was taken from a boy younger than 18 who was a control in a study of pediatric ulcerative colitis. The sample consisted of gut tissue. V usage is TRBV19 and J usage is TRBJ1-3; 7 nucleotides line up with TRBD1. The CDR3 DNA sequence: TGTGCCAGTAGCCGCGGACAGGTCTCTGGAAACACCATATATTTT. Translated: CASSRGQVSGNTIYF.